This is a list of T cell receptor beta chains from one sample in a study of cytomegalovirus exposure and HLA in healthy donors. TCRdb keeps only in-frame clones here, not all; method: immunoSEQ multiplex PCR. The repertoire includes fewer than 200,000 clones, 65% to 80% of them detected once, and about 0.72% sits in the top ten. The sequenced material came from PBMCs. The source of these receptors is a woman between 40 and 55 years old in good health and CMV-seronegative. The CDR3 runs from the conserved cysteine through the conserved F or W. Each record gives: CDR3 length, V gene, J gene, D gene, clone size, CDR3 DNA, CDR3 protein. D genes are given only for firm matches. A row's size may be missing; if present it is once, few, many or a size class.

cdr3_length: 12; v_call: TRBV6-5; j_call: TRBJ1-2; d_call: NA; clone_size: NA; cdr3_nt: TGTGCCAGCACCAACGGGGGGGCAGGCTACACCTTC; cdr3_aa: CASTNGGAGYTF
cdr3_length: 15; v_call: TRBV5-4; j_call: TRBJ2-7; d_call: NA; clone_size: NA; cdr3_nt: TGTGCCAGCAGCTCGTCGAGTCTCAGGACCTACGAGCAGTACTTC; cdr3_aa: CASSSSSLRTYEQYF
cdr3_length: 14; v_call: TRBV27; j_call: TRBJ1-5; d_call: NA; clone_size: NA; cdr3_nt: TGTGCCAGCAGTTTCAGGGTAGACAATCAGCCCCAGCATTTT; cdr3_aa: CASSFRVDNQPQHF
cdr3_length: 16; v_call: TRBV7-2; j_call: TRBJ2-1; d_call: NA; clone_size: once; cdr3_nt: TGTGCCAGCAGCGCCCACTCGGCGGGCTCCTACAATGAGCAGTTCTTC; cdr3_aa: CASSAHSAGSYNEQFF
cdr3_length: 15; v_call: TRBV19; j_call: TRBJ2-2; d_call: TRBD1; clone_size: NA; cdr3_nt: TGTGCCAGTAGTACACAGGGGTCCAACACCGGGGAGCTGTTTTTT; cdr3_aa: CASSTQGSNTGELFF
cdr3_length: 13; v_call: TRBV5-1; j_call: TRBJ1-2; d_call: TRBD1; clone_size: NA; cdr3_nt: TGCGCCAGCAGCTCGGACAGGGTCGATGGCTACACCTTC; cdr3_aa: CASSSDRVDGYTF
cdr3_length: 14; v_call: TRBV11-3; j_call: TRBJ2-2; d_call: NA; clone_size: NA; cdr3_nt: TGTGCCAGCAGCTTAGTTGAGGTGACCGGGGAGCTGTTTTTT; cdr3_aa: CASSLVEVTGELFF
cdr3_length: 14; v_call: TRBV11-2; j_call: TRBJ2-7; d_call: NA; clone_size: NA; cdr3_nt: TGTGCCAGCAGCTTGGACATCCCGCCGGTGGAGCAGTACTTC; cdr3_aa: CASSLDIPPVEQYF
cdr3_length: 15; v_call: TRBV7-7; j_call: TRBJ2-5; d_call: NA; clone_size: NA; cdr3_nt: TGTGCTAGCAGCTTATTAGGCGGAGCCCAAGAGACCCAGTACTTC; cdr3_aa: CASSLLGGAQETQYF
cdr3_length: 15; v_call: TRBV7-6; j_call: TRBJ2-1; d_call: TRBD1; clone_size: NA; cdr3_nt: TGTGCCAGCAGCTTCGACCGGGACAGGGTCCATGAGCAGTTCTTC; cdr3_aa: CASSFDRDRVHEQFF
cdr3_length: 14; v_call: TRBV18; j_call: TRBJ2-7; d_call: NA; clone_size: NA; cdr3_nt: TGTGCCAGCTCATCCTCTACCACTTACTACGAGCAGTACTTC; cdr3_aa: CASSSSTTYYEQYF
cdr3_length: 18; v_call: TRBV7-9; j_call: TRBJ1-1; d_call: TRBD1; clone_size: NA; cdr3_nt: TGTTCCAGCAGCCTCCTACAGGGGCACGCGAGGTCGAACACTGAAGCTTTCTTT; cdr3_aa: CSSSLLQGHARSNTEAFF
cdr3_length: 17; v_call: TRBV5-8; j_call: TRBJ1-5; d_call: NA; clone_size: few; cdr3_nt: TGTGCCAGCAGCCCCAACCCTCAGCGAAAAATCAATCAGCCCCAGCATTTT; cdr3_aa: CASSPNPQRKINQPQHF
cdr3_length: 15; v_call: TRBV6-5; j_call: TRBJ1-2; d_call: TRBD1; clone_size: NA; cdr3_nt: TGTGCCAGCAGTTACTCAGACAGGGGGAGCTATGGCTACACCTTC; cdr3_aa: CASSYSDRGSYGYTF
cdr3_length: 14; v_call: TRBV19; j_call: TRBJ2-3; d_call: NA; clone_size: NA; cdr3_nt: TGTGCCAGTAGTTTGGCTAGTGCCACAGATACGCAGTATTTT; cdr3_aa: CASSLASATDTQYF
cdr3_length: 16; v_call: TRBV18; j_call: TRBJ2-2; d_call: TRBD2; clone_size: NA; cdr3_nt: TGTGCCAGCTCACGACTTAGCGGGAGAGACACCGGGGAGCTGTTTTTT; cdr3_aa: CASSRLSGRDTGELFF
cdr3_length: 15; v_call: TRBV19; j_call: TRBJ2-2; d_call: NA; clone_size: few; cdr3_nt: TGTGCCAGTAGTATAGTCCTCTCGAGCCCCGGGGAGCTGTTTTTT; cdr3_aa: CASSIVLSSPGELFF
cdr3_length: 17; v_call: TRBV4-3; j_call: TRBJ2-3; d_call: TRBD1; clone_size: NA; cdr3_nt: TGCGCCAGCAGCCAAGAGGGGACAGGGGGCACGGTAGCCACGCAGTATTTT; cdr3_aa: CASSQEGTGGTVATQYF
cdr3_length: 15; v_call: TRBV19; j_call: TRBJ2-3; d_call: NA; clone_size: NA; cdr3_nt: TGTGCCAGTAGTCCAACCCGGACTATCACAGATACGCAGTATTTT; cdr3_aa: CASSPTRTITDTQYF
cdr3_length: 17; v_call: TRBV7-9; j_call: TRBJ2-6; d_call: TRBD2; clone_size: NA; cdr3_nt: TGTGCCAGCAGCTTATCAGGGAGGGCGGCTGGGGCCAACGTCCTGACTTTC; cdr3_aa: CASSLSGRAAGANVLTF
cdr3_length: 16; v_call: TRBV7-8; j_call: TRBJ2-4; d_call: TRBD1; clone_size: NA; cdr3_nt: TGTGCCAGCAGCTCACGACAGGGGGCAGCCAAAAACATTCAGTACTTC; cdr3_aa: CASSSRQGAAKNIQYF
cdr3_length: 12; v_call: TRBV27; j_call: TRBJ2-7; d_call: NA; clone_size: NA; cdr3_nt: TGTGCCAGCAGTTTGAGTGGAGGCGAGCAGTACTTC; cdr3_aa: CASSLSGGEQYF
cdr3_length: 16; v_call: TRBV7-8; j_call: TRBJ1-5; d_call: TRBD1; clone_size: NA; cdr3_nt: TGTGCCAGCAGCCGAACCGGGACAGCTAGCAATCAGCCCCAGCATTTT; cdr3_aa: CASSRTGTASNQPQHF
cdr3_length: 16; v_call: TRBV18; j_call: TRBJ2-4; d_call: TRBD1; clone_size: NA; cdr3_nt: TGTGCCAGCTCACTCCTCGGGACAGGGCCCCCAAGTGATCAGTACTTC; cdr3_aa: CASSLLGTGPPSDQYF
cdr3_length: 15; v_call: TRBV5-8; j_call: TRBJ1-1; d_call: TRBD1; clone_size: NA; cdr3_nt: TGTGCCAGCAGCGCAACCGGGACAGGGGTCCTTGAAGCTTTCTTT; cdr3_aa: CASSATGTGVLEAFF
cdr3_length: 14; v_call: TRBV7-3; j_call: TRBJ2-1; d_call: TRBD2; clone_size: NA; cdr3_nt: TGTGCCAGCAGCTTGGGCGGGGGCTACAATGAGCAGTTCTTC; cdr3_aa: CASSLGGGYNEQFF
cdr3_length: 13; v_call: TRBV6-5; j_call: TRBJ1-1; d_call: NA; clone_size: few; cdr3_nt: TGTGCCAGCAGCCAGGGGCGGGACACTGAAGCTTTCTTT; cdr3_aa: CASSQGRDTEAFF
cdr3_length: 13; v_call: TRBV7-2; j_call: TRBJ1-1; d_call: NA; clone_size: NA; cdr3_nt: TGTGCCAGCAGTCCACCGGGGAACACTGAAGCTTTCTTT; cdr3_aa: CASSPPGNTEAFF
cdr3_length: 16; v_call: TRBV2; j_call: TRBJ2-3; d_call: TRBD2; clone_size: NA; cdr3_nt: TGTGCCAGCAGTCTTGGACTAGGATTTAGCACAGATACGCAGTATTTT; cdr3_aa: CASSLGLGFSTDTQYF
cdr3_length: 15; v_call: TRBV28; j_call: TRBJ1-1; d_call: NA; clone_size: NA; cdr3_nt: TGTGCCAGCAGTTTATACGGGGAGATGAACACTGAAGCTTTCTTT; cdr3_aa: CASSLYGEMNTEAFF
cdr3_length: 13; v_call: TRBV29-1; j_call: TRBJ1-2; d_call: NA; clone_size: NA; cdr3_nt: TGCAGCGTTCGCCAGGCCAGTAACTATGGCTACACCTTC; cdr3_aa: CSVRQASNYGYTF
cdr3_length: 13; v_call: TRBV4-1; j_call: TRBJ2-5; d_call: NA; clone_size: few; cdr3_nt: TGCGCCAGCAGCCCGGGTTCGGGGAAGACCCAGTACTTC; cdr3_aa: CASSPGSGKTQYF
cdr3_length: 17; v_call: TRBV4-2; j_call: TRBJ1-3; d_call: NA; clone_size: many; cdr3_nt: TGTGCCAGCAGCACCCGGGCAGGGGACCTCTCTGGAAACACCATATATTTT; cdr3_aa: CASSTRAGDLSGNTIYF
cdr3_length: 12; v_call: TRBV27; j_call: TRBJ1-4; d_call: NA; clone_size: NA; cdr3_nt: TGTGCCAGCGGGGGGTATAATGAAAAACTGTTTTTT; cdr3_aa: CASGGYNEKLFF
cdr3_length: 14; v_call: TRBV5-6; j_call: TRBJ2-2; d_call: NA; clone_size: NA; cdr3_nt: TGTGCCAGCCTACGGCAGGGTGGCACCGGGGAGCTGTTTTTT; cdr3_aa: CASLRQGGTGELFF
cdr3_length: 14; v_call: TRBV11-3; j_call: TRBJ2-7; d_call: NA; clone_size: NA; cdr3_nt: TGTGCCAGCAGCCCCAATAGGGGATCCTACGAGCAGTACTTC; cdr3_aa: CASSPNRGSYEQYF
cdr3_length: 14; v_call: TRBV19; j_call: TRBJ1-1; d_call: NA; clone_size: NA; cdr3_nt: TGTGCCAGTAGTATACCGGGAAAGAACACTGAAGCTTTCTTT; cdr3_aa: CASSIPGKNTEAFF
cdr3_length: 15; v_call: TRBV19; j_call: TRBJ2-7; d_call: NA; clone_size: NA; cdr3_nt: TGTGCCAGTAGTCTCTCGCGGGGGCTCTCTTACGAGCAGTACTTC; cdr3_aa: CASSLSRGLSYEQYF
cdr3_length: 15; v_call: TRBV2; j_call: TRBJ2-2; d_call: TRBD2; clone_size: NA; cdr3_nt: TGTGCCAGCAGCGTCGGGACTACCTGGGCCGGGGAGCTGTTTTTT; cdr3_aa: CASSVGTTWAGELFF
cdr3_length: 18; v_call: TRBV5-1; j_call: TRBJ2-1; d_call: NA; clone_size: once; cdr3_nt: TGCGCCAGCAGCCCATACTCCACCCAAGGGGCGTATGAGAATGAGCAGTTCTTC; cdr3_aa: CASSPYSTQGAYENEQFF
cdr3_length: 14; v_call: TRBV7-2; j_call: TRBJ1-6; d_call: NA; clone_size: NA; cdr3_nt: TGTGCCAGCAGCTTAGGCAGGGAGGCATCACCCCTCCACTTT; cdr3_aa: CASSLGREASPLHF
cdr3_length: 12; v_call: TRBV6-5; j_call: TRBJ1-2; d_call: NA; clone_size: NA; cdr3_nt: TGTGCCAGCAGTGCTAGGGGGGGTGGCTACACCTTC; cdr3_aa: CASSARGGGYTF
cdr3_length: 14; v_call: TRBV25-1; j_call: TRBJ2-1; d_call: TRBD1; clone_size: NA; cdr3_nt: TGTGCCAGCAGTTCTACAGGGGGCTTTAGTGAGCAGTTCTTC; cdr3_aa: CASSSTGGFSEQFF
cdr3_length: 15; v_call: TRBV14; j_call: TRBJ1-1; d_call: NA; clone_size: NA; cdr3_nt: TGTGCCAGCAGCCGTCAGGGGAATTCGAGGACTGAAGCTTTCTTT; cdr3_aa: CASSRQGNSRTEAFF
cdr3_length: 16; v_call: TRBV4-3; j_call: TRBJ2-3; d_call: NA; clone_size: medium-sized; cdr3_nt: TGCGCCAGCAGCCAAGAGGGAGCTACTAGCACAGATACGCAGTATTTT; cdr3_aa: CASSQEGATSTDTQYF
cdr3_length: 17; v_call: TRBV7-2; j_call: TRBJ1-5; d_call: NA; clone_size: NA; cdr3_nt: TGTGCCAGCAGCTCTCGTGGGGGCTGGTATGGCAATCAGCCCCAGCATTTT; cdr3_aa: CASSSRGGWYGNQPQHF
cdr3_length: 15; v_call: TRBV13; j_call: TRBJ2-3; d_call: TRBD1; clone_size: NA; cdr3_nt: TGTGCCAGCAGCCGCCGGACAGGGTTGAAAGATACGCAGTATTTT; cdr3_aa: CASSRRTGLKDTQYF
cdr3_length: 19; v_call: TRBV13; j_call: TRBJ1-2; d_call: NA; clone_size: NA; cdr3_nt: TGTGCCAGCAGCTTATTCGGGGCCAGGACAGTTGCCCTTAGCTATGGCTACACCTTC; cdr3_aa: CASSLFGARTVALSYGYTF
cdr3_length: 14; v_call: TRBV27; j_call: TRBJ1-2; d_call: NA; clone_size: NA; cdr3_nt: TGTGCCCGCCGGTCTGCGGGGGAGGCCTATGGCTACACCTTC; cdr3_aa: CARRSAGEAYGYTF
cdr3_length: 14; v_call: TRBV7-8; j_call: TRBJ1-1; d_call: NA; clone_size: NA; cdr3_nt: TGTGCCAGCAGCTCCCGCCTCCCTCTCGGGGAAGCTTTCTTT; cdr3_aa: CASSSRLPLGEAFF